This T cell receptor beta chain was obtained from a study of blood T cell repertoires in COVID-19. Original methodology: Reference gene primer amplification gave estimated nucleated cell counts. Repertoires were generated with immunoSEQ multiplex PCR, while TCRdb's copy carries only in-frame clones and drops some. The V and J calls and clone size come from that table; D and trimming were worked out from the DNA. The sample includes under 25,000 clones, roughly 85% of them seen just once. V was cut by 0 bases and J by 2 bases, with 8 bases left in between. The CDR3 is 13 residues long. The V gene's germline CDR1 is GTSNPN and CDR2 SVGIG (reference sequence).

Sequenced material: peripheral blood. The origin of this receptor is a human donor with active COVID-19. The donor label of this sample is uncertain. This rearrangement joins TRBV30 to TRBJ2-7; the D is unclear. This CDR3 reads CAWSVFLTYEQYF. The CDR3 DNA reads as TGTGCCTGGAGTGTCTTCCTTACCTACGAGCAGTACTTC.